Sequencing of this T cell receptor (beta chain) was carried out in a study of CD8+ T cells in alopecia areata. Overall study findings and caveats: Throughout tofacitinib, many expanded lesional clones continued to persist in scalp and blood. Because of a solitary nonresponder, the connection of baseline CD8+ expansion to response stays uncertain.

CDR1 is MRHNA and CDR2 is SNTAGT in the germline V gene. V was trimmed by 4 bases and J by 5 bases, leaving 15 bases between them. CDR3 length: 15 residues. Isolated RNA was reverse transcribed into cDNA used as the sequencing template. Profiled with immunoSEQ multiplex PCR; TCRdb holds only in-frame clones, not every one. Seen here are 150,000 to 200,000 clones, 60% observed once, and the top ten hold 14%. Treatment specified: oral pan-JAK inhibitor, 5-10 mg twice daily. Punch biopsies of lesional scalp, plus peripheral blood, were taken from alopecia areata patients. As for this clone: Its antigen remains unknown.

The chain is built from TRBV6-4 and TRBJ2-1; D uncertain. Sequencing used CD4+ T cells sorted from blood, obtained at week 24, from a patient treated with tofacitinib. This clonotype originated in a human donor with alopecia areata. CDR3 amino acids: CASSALASDNNEQFF. The CDR3 DNA is TGTGCCAGCAGTGCGTTGGCGTCTGACAACAATGAGCAGTTCTTC.